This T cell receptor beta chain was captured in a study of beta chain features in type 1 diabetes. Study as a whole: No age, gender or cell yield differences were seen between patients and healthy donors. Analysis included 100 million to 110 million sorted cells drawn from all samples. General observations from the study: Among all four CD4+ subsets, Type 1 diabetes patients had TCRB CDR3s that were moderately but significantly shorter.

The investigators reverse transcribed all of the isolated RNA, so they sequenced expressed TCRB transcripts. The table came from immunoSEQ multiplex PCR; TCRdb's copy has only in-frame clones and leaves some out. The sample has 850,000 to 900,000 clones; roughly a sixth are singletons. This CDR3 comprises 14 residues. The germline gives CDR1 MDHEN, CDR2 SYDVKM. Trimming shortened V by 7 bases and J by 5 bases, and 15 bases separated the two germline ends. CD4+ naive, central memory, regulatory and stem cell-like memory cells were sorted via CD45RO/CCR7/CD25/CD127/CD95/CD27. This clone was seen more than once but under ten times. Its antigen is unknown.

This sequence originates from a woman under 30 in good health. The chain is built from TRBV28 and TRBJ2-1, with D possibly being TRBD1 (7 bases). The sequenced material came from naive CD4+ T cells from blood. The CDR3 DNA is TGTGCCAGCATCGGGAGAGGGGGCAACAATGAGCAGTTCTTC. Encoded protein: CASIGRGGNNEQFF.